The 17 T cell receptor beta chains below all came from one sample that was sequenced in a study of blood T cell repertoires in COVID-19. Profiled with immunoSEQ multiplex PCR; TCRdb holds only in-frame clones, not every one. The repertoire consists of fewer than 700,000 clones, with around nine tenths occurring once and the leading ten covering 7.5% to 9.5%. The sequencing input was peripheral blood. Source of these receptors: a woman aged 50 to 65 with COVID-19, enrolled during active disease.

The chain links TRBV2 to TRBJ2-7; 12 nucleotides agree with TRBD1. The CDR3 sequence is 14 residues long. Germline assignment: CDR1 SNHLY and CDR2 FYNNEI. Trimming cost V 6 bases and J 5 bases; bases outside gene matches: 5. This chain's CDR3 is CASRKGTGGHEQYF. The CDR3 DNA reads as TGTGCCAGCAGGAAGGGGACAGGGGGCCACGAGCAGTACTTC.

The V call is TRBV30, the J call TRBJ1-3; 9 bases map to TRBD1. CDR3 size: 16 residues. The trim removed 0 bases at V and 4 bases at J, leaving 7 bases unmatched. CDR1 is GTSNPN, CDR2 SVGIG, per germline (reference sequence). As DNA, the CDR3 is TGTGCCTGGAGTGTGGGGGGGACAGGGTACGGAAACACCATATATTTT. Translated, it gives CAWSVGGTGYGNTIYF. Variable domain in full (rest from reference TRBV30 and TRBJ1-3): SQTIHQWPATLVQPVGSPLSLECTVEGTSNPNLYWYRQAAGRGLQLLFYSVGIGQISSEVPQNLSASRPQDRQFILSSKKLLLSDSGFYLCAWSVGGTGYGNTIYFGEGSWLTVV.

The chain is built from TRBV5-6 and TRBJ1-6; D is unresolved. Germline V lookup: CDR1 SGHDT, CDR2 YYEEEE. V dropped 1 base and J dropped 10 bases, with 9 bases sitting between them. The CDR3 is made up of 13 amino acids. This CDR3 reads CASSLFRGSPLHF. DNA of the CDR3: TGTGCCAGCAGCTTGTTTCGGGGATCACCCCTCCACTTT. Variable domain in full (rest from reference TRBV5-6 and TRBJ1-6): DAGVTQSPTHLIKTRGQQVTLRCSPKSGHDTVSWYQQALGQGPQFIFQYYEEEERQRGNFPDRFSGHQFPNYSSELNVNALLLGDSALYLCASSLFRGSPLHFGNGTRLTVT.

V gene TRBV30 combines with J gene TRBJ1-5, with D perhaps TRBD1 (5 bases). The CDR3 has 15 residues. Trimming took 1 base from V and 5 from J, leaving 15 bases between them. Looked up from germline, CDR1 is GTSNPN and CDR2 is SVGIG (reference sequence). CDR3 DNA sequence: TGTGCCTGGAGTGACGGCAGGGTGTCCGATCAGCCCCAGCATTTT. Protein: CAWSDGRVSDQPQHF.

About this clone itself: Other DNA sequences within the sample encode an identical CDR3. This rearrangement joins TRBV19 to TRBJ2-7; 11 bases are a match to TRBD1. V lost 4 bases, J lost 4 bases, and 3 bases stayed unmatched. Germline V lookup: CDR1 LNHDA, CDR2 SQIVND (reference sequence). CDR3 length: 14 amino acids. CDR3 sequence: CASSKDRGRYEQYF. Written as DNA, the CDR3 is TGTGCCAGTAGTAAGGACAGGGGGCGATACGAGCAGTACTTC.

The genes are TRBV11-1 and TRBJ1-6; D not resolved. Trimming removed 0 bases from V and 12 bases from J, with 3 bases in between. CDR3 length: 11 amino acids. Germline-derived CDR1 and CDR2 are SGHAT and FQDESV (reference sequence). Here the CDR3 DNA reads TGTGCCAGCAGCTTAGCCTTACCCCTCCACTTT. Its protein is CASSLALPLHF.

The chain links TRBV5-1 to TRBJ2-3, with unresolved D. Germline V lookup: CDR1 SGHRS, CDR2 YFSETQ. Between the trimmed V and J ends, which lost 4 bases and 1 base, there was a span of 13 bases. The CDR3 totals 15 residues. The CDR3, as DNA: TGCGCCAGCAGCCCCCCAAGAGAGCGCACAGATACGCAGTATTTT. It translates to CASSPPRERTDTQYF. Full variable domain (outside the CDR3, taken from reference TRBV5-1 and TRBJ2-3): KAGVTQTPRYLIKTRGQQVTLSCSPISGHRSVSWYQQTPGQGLQFLFEYFSETQRNKGNFPGRFSGRQFSNSRSEMNVSTLELGDSALYLCASSPPRERTDTQYFGPGTRLTVL.

The genes are TRBV5-4 and TRBJ2-3, with 7 bases aligning to TRBD2. The CDR3 is made up of 16 amino acids. Looked up from germline, CDR1 is SGHNT and CDR2 is YYREEE (reference sequence). Unmatched junction bases numbered 11, after V lost 4 bases and J lost 3 bases. The CDR3 nucleotides read TGTGCCAGCAGCGATATGGGAGGGGAGATGACAGATACGCAGTATTTT. This translates into CASSDMGGEMTDTQYF.

The J gene is TRBJ2-1, the V gene TRBV19; D possibly corresponds to TRBD2 (6 bases). There are 14 residues in the CDR3. Germline-derived CDR1 and CDR2 are LNHDA and SQIVND (reference sequence). V was cut by 4 bases and J by 9 bases, with 16 bases left in between. DNA for the CDR3: TGTGCCAGTAGTACACATCAGACTAGTATTGAGCAGTTCTTC. Translation gives CASSTHQTSIEQFF.

The rearrangement uses TRBV5-1 and TRBJ2-2; 8 bases match TRBD1. Germline CDR1 reads SGHRS; CDR2 reads YFSETQ. The CDR3 runs to 16 residues. The trim removed 4 bases at V and 1 base at J, leaving 6 bases unmatched. The CDR3 loop reads CASSPPGTGNTGELFF. CDR3 nucleotide sequence: TGCGCCAGCAGCCCCCCGGGGACAGGGAACACCGGGGAGCTGTTTTTT.

In DNA, the CDR3 is TGTGCCAGCAGCTATGAGCGGGGGCGAGAAGAGCAGTACTTC. Translated: CASSYERGREEQYF. The rearrangement uses TRBV7-9 and TRBJ2-7, with 8 bases fitting TRBD2. The CDR3 extends over 14 amino acids. CDR1 is SEHNR, CDR2 FQNEAQ, per germline (reference sequence). The trim removed 4 bases at V and 7 bases at J, leaving 9 bases unmatched.

This clone was found once. The V call is TRBV4-2, the J call TRBJ1-1; unclear D gene. With 0 bases removed from V and 4 bases from J, the gap between germline ends came to 6 bases. Germline CDR1 LGHNA, CDR2 YNFKEQ. The CDR3 sequence is 13 residues long. CDR3 sequence reads: CASSQDSGTEAFF. Here the CDR3 DNA reads TGTGCCAGCAGCCAAGATTCGGGCACTGAAGCTTTCTTT.

This clone occurred a few times. V usage is TRBV6-4 and J usage is TRBJ1-4, with 9 nucleotides matching TRBD1. Germline CDR1 reads MRHNA; CDR2 reads SNTAGT. With V trimmed by 3 bases and J by 12 bases, 5 bases remained unmatched. The CDR3 is 13 amino acids. CDR3 nucleotides: TGTGCCAGCAGTGATTCGCGGACAGGGGAACTGTTTTTT. It codes for CASSDSRTGELFF.

This chain links TRBV27 with TRBJ2-1; the D is unclear. V was cut by 6 bases and J by 1 base, with 4 bases left in between. Germline values: CDR1 MNHEY, CDR2 SMNVEV (reference sequence). The CDR3 is 12 amino acids. CDR3 nucleotide sequence: TGTGCCAGCAGCCCGTCCTACAATGAGCAGTTCTTC. The encoded protein is CASSPSYNEQFF.

CDR3 sequence reads: CASSPPTGQLFEGSYGYTF. The CDR3 DNA reads TGTGCCAGCTCACCACCGACCGGACAGCTTTTCGAAGGGAGCTATGGCTACACCTTC. The chain carries TRBV18 and TRBJ1-2; tentatively, D is TRBD1 (6 bases). The germline V gene has CDR1 KGHSH and CDR2 LQKENI. This CDR3 is built from 19 residues. Trimming took 0 bases from V and 4 from J, leaving 24 bases between them.

This clone has a single count. The gene calls are TRBV7-2 and TRBJ1-4; no reliable D call. The CDR3 is 14 amino acids. The V end was cut by 5 bases, the J end by 5 bases, with 12 bases between. Germline assignment: CDR1 SGHTA and CDR2 FQGNSA. CDR3 in amino acids: CASSAGTWNEKLFF. The CDR3, as DNA: TGTGCCAGCAGCGCAGGAACTTGGAATGAAAAACTGTTTTTT. Variable domain in full (rest from reference TRBV7-2 and TRBJ1-4): GAGVSQSPSNKVTEKGKDVELRCDPISGHTALYWYRQSLGQGLEFLIYFQGNSAPDKSGLPSDRFSAERTGGSVSTLTIQRTQQEDSAVYLCASSAGTWNEKLFFGSGTQLSVL.

The rearrangement links TRBV3-1 (or the pseudogene TRBV3-2) to TRBJ1-1, with D possibly TRBD1 on 5 matching bases. The CDR3 runs to 14 residues. Germline V lookup: CDR1 LGHDT, CDR2 YNNKEL (reference sequence). Trimming took off 2 bases at V and 3 bases at J, with 10 bases between the two ends. The CDR3 nucleotides are TGTGCCAGCAGCCAAAGGACAAATTACACTGAAGCTTTCTTT. It yields the protein CASSQRTNYTEAFF.